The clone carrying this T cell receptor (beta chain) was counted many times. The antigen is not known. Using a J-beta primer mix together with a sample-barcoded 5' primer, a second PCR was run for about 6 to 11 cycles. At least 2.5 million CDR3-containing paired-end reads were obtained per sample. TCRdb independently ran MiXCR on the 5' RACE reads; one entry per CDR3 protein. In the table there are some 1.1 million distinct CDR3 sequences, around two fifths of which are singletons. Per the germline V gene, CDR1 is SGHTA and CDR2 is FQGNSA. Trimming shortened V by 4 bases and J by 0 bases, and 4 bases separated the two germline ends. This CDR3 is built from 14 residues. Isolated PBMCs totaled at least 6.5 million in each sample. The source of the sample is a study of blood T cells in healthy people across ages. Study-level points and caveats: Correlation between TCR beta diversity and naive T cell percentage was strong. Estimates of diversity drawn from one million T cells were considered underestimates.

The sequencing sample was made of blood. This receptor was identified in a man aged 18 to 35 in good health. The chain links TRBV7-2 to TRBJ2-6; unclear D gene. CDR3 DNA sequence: TGTGCCAGCAGCTCCGACTCTGGGGCCAACGTCCTGACTTTC. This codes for CASSSDSGANVLTF.